The rows below give T cell receptor beta chains drawn from one sample of a study of CD8+CD57+ T cells in acquired aplastic anemia. TCRdb reprocessed the reads with MiXCR, giving one entry per CDR3 protein. This sample has more than 150,000 distinct CDR3 sequences; approximately 45% occur once, and the top ten carry about 2.9%. Sequenced material: sorted CD4+, CD8+, or CD8+CD57+ T cells (not recorded which) from PBMCs. All receptors derive from a human donor in good health. The CDR3 runs from the conserved cysteine through the conserved F or W. Each record gives: J gene, V gene, CDR3 protein.

J: TRBJ2-3
V: TRBV20-1
CDR3: CSVRADTQYF

J: TRBJ2-5
V: TRBV7-8
CDR3: CASSFAGDQYF

J: TRBJ2-1
V: TRBV20-1
CDR3: CSAFTTSGNWVEQFF

J: TRBJ1-1
V: TRBV7-9
CDR3: CASSFQGAVSNTEAFF

J: TRBJ2-6
V: TRBV27
CDR3: CASSLGLAEHSGANVLTF

J: TRBJ2-7
V: TRBV11-2
CDR3: CASSGSGYYEQYF

J: TRBJ1-1
V: TRBV10-2
CDR3: CASSERGGTEAFF

J: TRBJ2-7
V: TRBV20-1
CDR3: CSALRGLAGAYEQYF

J: TRBJ1-1
V: TRBV15
CDR3: CATSRGPSTDTEAFF

J: TRBJ2-5
V: TRBV24-1
CDR3: CATSDKRSAGQGQETQYF

J: TRBJ2-5
V: TRBV2
CDR3: CASSDWETQYF

J: TRBJ1-2
V: TRBV7-2
CDR3: CASSPEGNYGYTF

J: TRBJ2-2
V: TRBV19
CDR3: CASSRNPGLAVPGELFF

J: TRBJ2-3
V: TRBV24-1
CDR3: CATSEKKDTQYF

J: TRBJ2-1
V: TRBV19
CDR3: CASQNRDRGNEQFF

J: TRBJ1-2
V: TRBV19
CDR3: CASSTDRDRDYGYTF

J: TRBJ2-7
V: TRBV11-3
CDR3: CASSLAAGVTYEQYF

J: TRBJ2-1
V: TRBV19
CDR3: CASSYRTSGFEQFF

J: TRBJ2-7
V: TRBV2
CDR3: CASRARGGGTYEQYF

J: TRBJ1-2
V: TRBV25-1
CDR3: CASSEFVGGNYGYTF

J: TRBJ1-5
V: TRBV20-1
CDR3: CSATVSPRQPQHF

J: TRBJ2-5
V: TRBV7-2
CDR3: CASGSRKETQYF

J: TRBJ2-3
V: TRBV7-3
CDR3: CASSLTTSGRNTDTQYF

J: TRBJ2-3
V: TRBV27
CDR3: CASSLNSLGTDTQYF

J: TRBJ2-1
V: TRBV5-1
CDR3: CASSLGVNEQFF

J: TRBJ2-5
V: TRBV6-5
CDR3: CASSYSWTSGSQETQYF

J: TRBJ2-1
V: TRBV10-2
CDR3: CASGYSNEQFF

J: TRBJ2-5
V: TRBV20-1
CDR3: CSARAPGGPPETQYF

J: TRBJ1-2
V: TRBV7-9
CDR3: CASSRGAEGYTF

J: TRBJ1-1
V: TRBV7-3
CDR3: CASGQGPNTEAFF

J: TRBJ2-1
V: TRBV11-1
CDR3: CASSPLLAGSRWNEQFF

J: TRBJ2-4
V: TRBV19
CDR3: CASSIGGTSGSSKNIQYF

J: TRBJ2-7
V: TRBV18
CDR3: CASSSGQGYEQYF

J: TRBJ1-5
V: TRBV6-6
CDR3: CASSYGPGVNQPQHF

J: TRBJ1-6
V: TRBV25-1
CDR3: CGGGGHDRDNSPLHF

J: TRBJ2-3
V: TRBV29-1
CDR3: CSVEGQRTDTQYF

J: TRBJ2-5
V: TRBV6-2/TRBV6-3
CDR3: CASGPRGPVETQYF

J: TRBJ2-7
V: TRBV7-2
CDR3: CAIDRDSYEQYF

J: TRBJ2-6
V: TRBV7-8
CDR3: CASSPPGANVLTF

J: TRBJ2-7
V: TRBV20-1
CDR3: CSATRTSGYEQYF

J: TRBJ1-3
V: TRBV9
CDR3: CASSVGVGLSGNTIYF

J: TRBJ1-2
V: TRBV12-3/TRBV12-4
CDR3: CASRTGTGAITF

J: TRBJ1-6
V: TRBV10-3
CDR3: CASHGTGVSPPHF

J: TRBJ2-1
V: TRBV12-5
CDR3: CASGLGPGLAETYNEQFF

J: TRBJ2-7
V: TRBV20-1
CDR3: CSATRQGVNEQYF

J: TRBJ2-1
V: TRBV6-1
CDR3: CASKRTSGIGFF

J: TRBJ2-1
V: TRBV6-5
CDR3: CASSSLAGVPVEQFF